This T cell receptor (beta chain) originates from a study of memory CD4+ T cells and cytomegalovirus serostatus. On the study more broadly: This sample comes from healthy Belgian adults, several CMV seropositive, approximately 22 seronegative.

This table comes from immunoSEQ multiplex PCR, and its TCRdb copy is limited to in-frame clones, with some not included. The repertoire includes 46,000 or so clones, about 78% of them detected once, and around 0.91% sits in the top ten. Study conclusions and caveats: The CMV-associated TCR signature appears largely within the CD4+ memory repertoire. Of under 200 reported CMV TCRbeta sequences, 67 were found in memory CD4+ repertoires.

The sort gate was single viable CD3+CD4+CD8-CD45RO+ cells for memory CD4+ T cells. Positive selection with CD4 microbeads enriched total CD4+ T cells. Note on this clone: Its specificity is unknown.

Trimming removed 6 bases at V and 1 base at J, with 10 bases between. The germline CDR1 and CDR2 sequences are MDHEN and SYDVKM. CDR3 length: 14 residues. The rearrangement links TRBV28 to TRBJ1-5, with D unclear. This clonotype was obtained from an adult in good health and CMV-seronegative. Sequenced input: memory CD4+ T cells from blood. The CDR3 protein is CASRPGKSNQPQHF. The DNA for the CDR3 is TGTGCCAGCAGGCCGGGGAAGAGCAATCAGCCCCAGCATTTT.